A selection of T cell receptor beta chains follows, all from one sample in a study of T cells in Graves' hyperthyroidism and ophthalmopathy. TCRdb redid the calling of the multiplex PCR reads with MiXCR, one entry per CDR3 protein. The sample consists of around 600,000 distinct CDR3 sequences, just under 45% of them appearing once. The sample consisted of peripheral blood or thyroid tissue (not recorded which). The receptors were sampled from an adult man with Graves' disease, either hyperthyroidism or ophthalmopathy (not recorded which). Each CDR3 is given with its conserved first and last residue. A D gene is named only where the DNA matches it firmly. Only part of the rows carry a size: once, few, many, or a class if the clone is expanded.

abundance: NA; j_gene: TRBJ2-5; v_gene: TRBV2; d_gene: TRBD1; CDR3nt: TGTGCCAGCAGTCTGGACAGGGCGGTGGCGGAGACCCAGTACTTC; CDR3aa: CASSLDRAVAETQYF
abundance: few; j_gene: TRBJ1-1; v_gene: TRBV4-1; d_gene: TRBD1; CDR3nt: TGCGCCAGCAGCCAAGCGGACAGGGCGTTGAACACTGAAGCTTTCTTT; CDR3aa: CASSQADRALNTEAFF
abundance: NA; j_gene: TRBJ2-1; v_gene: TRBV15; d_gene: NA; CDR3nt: TGTGCCACCAGCAGAGAGTTGCGGAACAATGAGCAGTTCTTC; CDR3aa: CATSRELRNNEQFF
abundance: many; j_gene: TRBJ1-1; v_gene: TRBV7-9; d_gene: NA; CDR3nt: TGTGCCAGCAGCTTAGTGAGGAACACTGAAGCTTTCTTT; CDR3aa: CASSLVRNTEAFF
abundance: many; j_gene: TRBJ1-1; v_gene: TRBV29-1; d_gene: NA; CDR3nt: TGCAGCGTCCGACCCAGGGTGAACACTGAAGCTTTCTTT; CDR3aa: CSVRPRVNTEAFF
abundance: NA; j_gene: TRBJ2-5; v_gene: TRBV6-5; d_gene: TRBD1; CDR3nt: TGTGCCAGCAGTTACAGGGACAGGGTGGATGAGACCCAGTACTTC; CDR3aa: CASSYRDRVDETQYF
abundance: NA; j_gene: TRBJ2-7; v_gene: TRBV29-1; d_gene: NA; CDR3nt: TGCAGCGTTCGGGACCACGGATTCTACGAGCAGTACTTC; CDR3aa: CSVRDHGFYEQYF
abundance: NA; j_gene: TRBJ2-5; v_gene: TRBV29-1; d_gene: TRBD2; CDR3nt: TGCAGCGTTGGGACTAGCGGGGAGGGGACCCTGTACTTC; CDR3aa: CSVGTSGEGTLYF
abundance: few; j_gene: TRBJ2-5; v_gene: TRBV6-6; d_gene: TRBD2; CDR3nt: TGTGCCAGCAGCGTAGCGGGGGTCTCACAAGAGACCCAGTACTTC; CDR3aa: CASSVAGVSQETQYF
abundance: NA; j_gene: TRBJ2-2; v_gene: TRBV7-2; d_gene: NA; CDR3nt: TGTGCCAGCAGCGTACACCAGGGGAGCACCGGGGAGCTGTTTTTT; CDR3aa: CASSVHQGSTGELFF
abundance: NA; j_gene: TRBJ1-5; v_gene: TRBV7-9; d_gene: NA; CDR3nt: TGTGCCAGCAGCTTAACACAGGATCAGCCCCAGCATTTT; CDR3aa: CASSLTQDQPQHF
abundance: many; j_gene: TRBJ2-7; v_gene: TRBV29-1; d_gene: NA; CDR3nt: TGCAGCGTTGATGGGGGACCATCCTACGAGCAGTACTTC; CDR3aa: CSVDGGPSYEQYF
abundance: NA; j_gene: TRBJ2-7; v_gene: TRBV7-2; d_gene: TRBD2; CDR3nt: TGTGCCAGCAGGCCTAGCGGGGGCTCCTACGAGCAGTACTTC; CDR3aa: CASRPSGGSYEQYF
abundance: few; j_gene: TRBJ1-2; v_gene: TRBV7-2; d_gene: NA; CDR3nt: TGTGCCAGCAGCTTACCAGGGCAGCTCTATGGCTACACCTTC; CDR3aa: CASSLPGQLYGYTF
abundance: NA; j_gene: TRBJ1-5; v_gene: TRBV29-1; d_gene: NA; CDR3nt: TGCAGTCCCCGGGACAGCAATCAGCCCCAGCATTTT; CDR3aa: CSPRDSNQPQHF
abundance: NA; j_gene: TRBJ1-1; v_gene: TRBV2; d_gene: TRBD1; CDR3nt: TGTGCCAGCGTCAGGGGGTACACTGAAGCTTTCTTT; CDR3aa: CASVRGYTEAFF
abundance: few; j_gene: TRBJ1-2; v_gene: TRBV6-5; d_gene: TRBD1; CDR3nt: TGTGCCAGCAGGCAGGGGGCCTGGGGCTACACCTTC; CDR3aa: CASRQGAWGYTF
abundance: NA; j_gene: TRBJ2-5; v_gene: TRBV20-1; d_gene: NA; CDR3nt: TGCGGTGCTAGACCGGGCTTCGTCGAGGCCCAGTACTTC; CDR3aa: CGARPGFVEAQYF
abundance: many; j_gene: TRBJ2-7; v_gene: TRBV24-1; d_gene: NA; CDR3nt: TGTGCCACCAGTGATCCACAGGAGTACGAGCAGTACTTC; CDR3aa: CATSDPQEYEQYF
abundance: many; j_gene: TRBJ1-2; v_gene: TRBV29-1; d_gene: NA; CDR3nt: TGCAGCGCCGGTGACGATCCTAACTATGGCTACACCTTC; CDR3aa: CSAGDDPNYGYTF
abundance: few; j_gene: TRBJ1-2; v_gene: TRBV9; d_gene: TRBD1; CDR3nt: TGTGCCAGCAGCGAACAGGGGGTTGCGGACTATGGCTACACCTTC; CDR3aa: CASSEQGVADYGYTF
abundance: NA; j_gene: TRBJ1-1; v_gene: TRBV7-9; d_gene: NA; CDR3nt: TGTGCCAGCAGCCACTCCCCTACTGAAGCTTTCTTT; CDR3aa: CASSHSPTEAFF
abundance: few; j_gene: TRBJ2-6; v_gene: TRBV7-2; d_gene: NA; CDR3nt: TGTGCCAGCAGCCAAGGCGACACCGACTCTGGGGCCAACGTCCTGACTTTC; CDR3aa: CASSQGDTDSGANVLTF
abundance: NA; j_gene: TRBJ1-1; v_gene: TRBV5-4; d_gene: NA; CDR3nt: TGTGCCAGCAGGCGGGGTACCGCGAACACTGAAGCTTTCTTT; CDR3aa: CASRRGTANTEAFF
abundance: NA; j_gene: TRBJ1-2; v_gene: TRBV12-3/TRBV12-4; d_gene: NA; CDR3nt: TGTGCCAGCAGCTGGGGATTTGGCTACACCTTC; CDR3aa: CASSWGFGYTF
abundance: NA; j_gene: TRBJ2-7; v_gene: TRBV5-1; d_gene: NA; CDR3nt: TGCGCCAGCAGCTTACTATTATCCGGATACGAGCAGTACTTC; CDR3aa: CASSLLLSGYEQYF
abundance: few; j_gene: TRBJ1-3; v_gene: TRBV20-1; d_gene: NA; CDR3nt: TGCAGTGCTTCCCAGGGGACTGGAAACACCATATATTTT; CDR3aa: CSASQGTGNTIYF
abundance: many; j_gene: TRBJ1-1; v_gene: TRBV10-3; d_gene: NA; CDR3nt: TGTGCCATCAGTGACCCTGGGTCCACTGAAGCTTTCTTT; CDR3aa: CAISDPGSTEAFF
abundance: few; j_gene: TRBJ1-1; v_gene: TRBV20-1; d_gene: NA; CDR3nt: TGCAGTGCTAGCAGGAGGGCCGAGGGGTACACTGAAGCTTTCTTT; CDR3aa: CSASRRAEGYTEAFF
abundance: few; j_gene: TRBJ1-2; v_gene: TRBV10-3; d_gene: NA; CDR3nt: TGTGCCATCAGTGAGTCAGGACCCGGGTATGGCTACACCTTC; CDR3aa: CAISESGPGYGYTF
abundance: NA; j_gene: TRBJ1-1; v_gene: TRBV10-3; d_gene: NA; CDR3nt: TGTGCCAGCAGTAAGGGACCGGGGAGGACTGAAGCTTTCTTT; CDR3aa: CASSKGPGRTEAFF
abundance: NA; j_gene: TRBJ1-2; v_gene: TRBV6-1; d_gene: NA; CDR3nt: TGTGCCAGCAGTTTCCGGGACTACTATGGCTACACCTTC; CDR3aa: CASSFRDYYGYTF
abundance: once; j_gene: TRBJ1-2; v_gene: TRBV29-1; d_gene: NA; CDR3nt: TGCAGCGCTGCTGACGGGAACACTAACTATGGCTACACCTTC; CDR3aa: CSAADGNTNYGYTF
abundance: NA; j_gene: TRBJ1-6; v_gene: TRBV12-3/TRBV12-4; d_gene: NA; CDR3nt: TGTGCTAGCGGGAGGGTTGGGTCACCCCTCCACTTT; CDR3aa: CASGRVGSPLHF
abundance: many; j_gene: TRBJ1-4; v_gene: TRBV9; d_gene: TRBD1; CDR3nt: TGTGCCAGCAGCGAGGCCGGGACAGGGAATGAAAAACTGTTTTTT; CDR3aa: CASSEAGTGNEKLFF
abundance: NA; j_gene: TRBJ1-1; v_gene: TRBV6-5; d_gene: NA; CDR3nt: TGTGCCAGCAGTTCCGTGACCATGAACACTGAAGCTTTCTTT; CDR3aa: CASSSVTMNTEAFF
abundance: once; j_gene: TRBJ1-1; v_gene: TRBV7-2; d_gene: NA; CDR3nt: TGTGCCAGCAGCTACGGGACTCAGAACACTGAAGTTTTCTTT; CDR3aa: CASSYGTQNTEVFF
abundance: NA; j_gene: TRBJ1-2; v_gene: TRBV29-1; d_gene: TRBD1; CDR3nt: TGCAGCGTTGAGGTGGCCGGGACAGGGGTATATGGCTACACCTTC; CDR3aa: CSVEVAGTGVYGYTF
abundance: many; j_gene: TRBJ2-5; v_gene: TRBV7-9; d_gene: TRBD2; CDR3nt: TGTGCCAGCAGCTTAAGCGGGAGAGGAGAGACCCAGTACTTC; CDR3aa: CASSLSGRGETQYF
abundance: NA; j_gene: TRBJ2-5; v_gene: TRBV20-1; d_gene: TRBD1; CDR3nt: TGCAGTGCTAGGGGCGACAGGGTATTTGAGACCCAGTACTTC; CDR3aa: CSARGDRVFETQYF
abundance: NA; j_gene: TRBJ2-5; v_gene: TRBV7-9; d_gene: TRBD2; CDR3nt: TGTGCCAGCAGACCTTCGGATGCGGGAGGGCCGGGGACCCAGTACTTC; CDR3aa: CASRPSDAGGPGTQYF
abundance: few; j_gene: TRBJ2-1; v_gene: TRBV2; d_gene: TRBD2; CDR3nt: TGTGCCAGCAGAGCGGGAGGGCCGCTCAATGAGCAGTTCTTC; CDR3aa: CASRAGGPLNEQFF
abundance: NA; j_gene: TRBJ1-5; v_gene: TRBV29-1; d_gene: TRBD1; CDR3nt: TGCAGCGTAGGACAGGGGGCGCAAGAGACCCAGCATTTT; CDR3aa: CSVGQGAQETQHF
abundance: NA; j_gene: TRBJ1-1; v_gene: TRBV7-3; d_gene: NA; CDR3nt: TGTGCCAGCAGCTACATAGACAGAGAGAAAGCTTTCTTT; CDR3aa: CASSYIDREKAFF
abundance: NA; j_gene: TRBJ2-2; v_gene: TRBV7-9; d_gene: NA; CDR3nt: TGTGCCAGCAGCTTAACAGGAGGTTCAGCCGGGGAGCTGTTTTTT; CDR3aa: CASSLTGGSAGELFF
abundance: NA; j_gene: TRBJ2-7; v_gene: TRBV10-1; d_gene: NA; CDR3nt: TGCGCCAGCAGTGCTAAATGGGGGGCAGACTCCTACGAGCAGTACTTC; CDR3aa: CASSAKWGADSYEQYF
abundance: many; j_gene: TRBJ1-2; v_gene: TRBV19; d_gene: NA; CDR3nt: TGTGCCAGTAGTAGGCGGAACTATGGCTACACCTTC; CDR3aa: CASSRRNYGYTF
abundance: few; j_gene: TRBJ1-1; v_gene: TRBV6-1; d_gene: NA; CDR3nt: TGTGCCAGCCAAAGGGGGGTGGATGAAGCTTTCTTT; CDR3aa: CASQRGVDEAFF